One TCR beta chain is described in this entry. CDR3 length equals 9 residues. Germline V gene lookup returns CDR1 MNHEY and CDR2 SVGAGI. Sequencing was performed with immunoSEQ multiplex PCR; in TCRdb, only in-frame clones are kept and a portion is missing. The table has roughly 2.5 million clones, over 85% seen once. The data originate from a study of shared clonotypes between healthy human individuals. Study-wide background: Aged between 18 and 49, the donors were a couple of women and three men. Three CD4 naive, three CD4 memory, two CD8 naive and one CD8 memory plate were used per donor.

The origin of this receptor is a man aged 18 to 30 in good health. This rearrangement joins TRBV6-5 to TRBJ2-5, with D hard to call. The J call is in doubt because the DNA end fits TRBJ2-7 better. The source material was naive CD4+ T cells sorted from blood. Subset noted: CD45RA+ positively selected. CDR3 sequence (DNA): TGTGCCAGCACCTACGAGCAGTACTTC. As protein: CASTYEQYF.